This record looks at one T cell receptor (beta chain) sequence and its context. Antigen: not known. Repertoires were generated with immunoSEQ multiplex PCR, while TCRdb's copy carries only in-frame clones and drops some. Of 300,000 to 450,000 clones listed, 86% are singletons. This record comes from a study of cytomegalovirus exposure and HLA in healthy donors. Study-wide results and caveats: It was confirmed in vitro that a few of the CMV-associated chains were specific for CMV antigens. In the 120 or so validation repertoires, just under 95% of cluster scores exceeded 0, per a later analysis.

Germline values: CDR1 MDHEN, CDR2 SYDVKM. Deletions cut 3 bases from V and 0 bases from J, with 12 bases between. The CDR3 has 15 amino acids. Sequenced sample: PBMCs. The origin of this receptor is a woman aged 18-35 years in good health and CMV-seronegative. This chain joins TRBV28 and TRBJ2-7, with D uncertain. In DNA, the CDR3 is TGTGCCAGCAGTTTTTTGCAGGCCAGCTCCTACGAGCAGTACTTC. The encoded protein is CASSFLQASSYEQYF.